The source of this T cell receptor (beta chain) is a study of blood T cell repertoires in COVID-19. Overall study: The study drew acute and convalescent COVID-19 samples from the United States, Italy and Spain. T cells, B-cell-depleted T cells, or PBMCs provided the cDNA or gDNA that served as material.

Cohort placement rested on clinical history that participants reported themselves. As processed by the authors: For nucleated cells, counts were estimated from reference gene primer amplification. Libraries were prepared by immunoSEQ multiplex PCR; TCRdb keeps only in-frame clonotypes and omits some of them. V, J and clone size are taken as reported in that table, and D and trimming were inferred from the DNA itself. The sample lists under 150,000 clones; 85% were seen once. In germline, CDR1 is SGHTA, CDR2 FQGTGA. This CDR3 is 16 amino acids long. V lost 2 bases and J 1 base, leaving 13 bases between the germline ends.

This TCR derives from a woman in her 40s who had recovered from COVID-19. Sequences were obtained from PBMCs or T cells enriched from blood (not recorded which). J is TRBJ2-3 and V is TRBV7-3, with a tentative D call TRBD1 (5 bases). The DNA for the CDR3 is TGTGCCAGCAGCTTACAGGGCGGAGCCCGCACAGATACGCAGTATTTT. Translation gives CASSLQGGARTDTQYF.